These 26 T cell receptor beta chains were sequenced from one sample in a study of response to subunit inactivated influenza vaccine. TCRdb passed the RT-PCR reads through MiXCR, listing each CDR3 protein once. The repertoire includes a few hundred thousand distinct CDR3 sequences, about 14% of them detected once, and around 10% sits in the top ten. The sequenced sample was PBMCs from blood, obtained roughly 13 days after vaccination. The receptors were sampled from a man between 50 and 59 years old who received an inactivated influenza vaccine.

This clonotype was observed a few times. The rearrangement links TRBV20-1 to TRBJ1-5; D not certain. Trimming removed 4 bases at V and 0 bases at J, with 10 bases between. The germline CDR1 and CDR2 sequences are DFQATT and SNEGSKA (reference sequence). This CDR3 region has 14 residues. CDR3 residues: CSAKPSGSNQPQHF. CDR3 bases: TGCAGTGCTAAACCGTCGGGTAGCAATCAGCCCCAGCATTTT.

This clonotype was seen only a few times. V and J are TRBV29-1 and TRBJ2-7; 8 nucleotides match TRBD1. Germline CDR1 is SQVTM and CDR2 is ANQGSEA. CDR3 length: 12 residues. V shed 5 bases and J 6 bases; nucleotides not matched to a gene: 6. The DNA of the CDR3 is TGCAGCGTTCGGACAGGGCGGGGCGAGCAGTACTTC. Translated, it gives CSVRTGRGEQYF.

This clonotype came up a few times. V gene TRBV19 combines with J gene TRBJ2-7; TRBD2 matches at 7 bases. Germline CDR1 and CDR2: LNHDA and SQIVND (reference sequence). CDR3 length equals 15 residues. With 10 bases clipped from V and 3 bases from J, the junction kept 15 bases outside the gene matches. CDR3 loop: CATIGRELGFYEQYF. The CDR3 DNA reads TGTGCCACCATTGGGAGGGAGCTAGGATTCTACGAGCAGTACTTC.

Many counts were recorded for this clonotype. J is TRBJ2-1 and V is TRBV4-2, with a possible D match to TRBD2 (7 bases). The V end lost 4 bases, the J end lost 8 bases, and 18 bases lay between the germline ends. This CDR3 is 15 amino acids long. Germline CDR1 and CDR2: LGHNA and YNFKEQ. The CDR3 DNA reads as TGTGCCAGCAGCCGCAGCGGGGCTTACAGGGATGAGCAGTTCTTC. As protein: CASSRSGAYRDEQFF.

This chain joins TRBV20-1 and TRBJ2-3, with 7 bases lining up with TRBD2. Unmatched junction bases numbered 13, after V lost 1 base and J lost 3 bases. Germline V gives CDR1 DFQATT, CDR2 SNEGSKA (reference sequence). This CDR3 contains 17 residues. CDR3: CSARGAGDPLITDTQYF. The CDR3 nucleotides are TGCAGTGCTAGAGGGGCGGGAGACCCTCTTATAACAGATACGCAGTATTTT.

This chain uses TRBV5-6 with TRBJ2-6; D uncertain. The CDR3 loop spans 14 amino acids. Looked up from germline, CDR1 is SGHDT and CDR2 is YYEEEE. The germline V and J ends were trimmed by 4 bases and 6 bases, with 11 bases remaining between them. CDR3 DNA sequence: TGTGCCAGCAGCCGAGGAAGGGAGGCCAACGTCCTGACTTTC. Amino acids: CASSRGREANVLTF.

In this sample, this clonotype turned up a few times. The V gene is TRBV12-3 or TRBV12-4, the J gene TRBJ2-7; D gene uncertain. Trimming took 4 bases from V and 6 from J, leaving 7 bases between them. The CDR3 runs to 11 residues. In DNA form, the CDR3 reads TGTGCCAGCAGTTCCCAGGCCGAGCAGTACTTC. Its translation is CASSSQAEQYF.

CDR3 protein: CAWSVHLRSNYGYTF. As DNA, the CDR3 is TGTGCCTGGAGTGTACACCTCAGGTCTAACTATGGCTACACCTTC. V usage is TRBV30 and J usage is TRBJ1-2; no definite D call. CDR1 and CDR2 (germline): GTSNPN, SVGIG (reference sequence). The V end was cut by 0 bases, the J end by 0 bases, with 11 bases between. This CDR3 has 15 residues. Full variable domain (outside the CDR3, taken from reference TRBV30 and TRBJ1-2): SQTIHQWPATLVQPVGSPLSLECTVEGTSNPNLYWYRQAAGRGLQLLFYSVGIGQISSEVPQNLSASRPQDRQFILSSKKLLLSDSGFYLCAWSVHLRSNYGYTFGSGTRLTVV.

This chain uses TRBV10-1 with TRBJ2-3; the D gene is possibly TRBD1 (6 bases). The V and J ends lost 4 bases and 1 base respectively, with 9 bases between them. CDR3 length: 14 amino acids. Per germline, CDR1 WNHNN and CDR2 SYGVQD (reference sequence). CDR3: CASSGHRGTDTQYF. In DNA form, the CDR3 reads TGCGCCAGCAGTGGACACAGGGGCACAGATACGCAGTATTTT.

This clonotype turned up a few times. The chain has TRBV28 and TRBJ2-3; no firm D call. CDR1 is MDHEN, CDR2 SYDVKM, per germline. V shed 2 bases and J shed 1 base, with 10 bases lying between them. CDR3 size: 15 residues. The CDR3: CASSLRWARTDTQYF. DNA for the CDR3: TGTGCCAGCAGTTTACGGTGGGCCCGCACAGATACGCAGTATTTT.

A single count supports this clonotype. The genes are TRBV10-3 and TRBJ2-2, with D unresolved. The CDR3 has 15 amino acids. V was pared by 0 bases and J by 1 base, with 6 bases between. The germline gives CDR1 ENHRY, CDR2 SYGVKD. In nucleotides, the CDR3 is TGTGCCATCAGTGAGTCCCATAGGAACACCGGGGAGCTGTTTTTT. Translating it yields CAISESHRNTGELFF.

The sample holds a few counts of this clonotype. The rearrangement joins TRBV7-2 to TRBJ2-7; 8 bases agree with TRBD1. Germline V gene sequence: CDR1 SGHTA, CDR2 FQGNSA. The CDR3 runs 15 residues. With 6 bases clipped from V and 5 bases from J, the junction kept 12 bases outside the gene matches. This chain's CDR3 is CASSGGQGSGHEQYF. The CDR3 nucleotides are TGTGCCAGCAGTGGCGGACAGGGTAGCGGCCACGAGCAGTACTTC.

The rearrangement links TRBV12-3 or TRBV12-4 to TRBJ1-5, with TRBD1 identical over 8 bases. V shed 3 bases and J 7 bases; nucleotides not matched to a gene: 5. This CDR3 has 14 amino acids. CDR3 region: CASSFAGGRQPQHF. The CDR3 DNA follows: TGTGCCAGCAGTTTCGCAGGGGGCAGGCAGCCCCAGCATTTT.

This chain joins TRBV6-1 and TRBJ1-2; D unresolved. CDR3 length: 12 amino acids. CDR1 and CDR2 (germline): MNHNS, SASEGT. Trimming stripped 7 bases from V and 5 bases from J, with 11 bases between. CDR3 in DNA: TGTGCCAGCAACCCCAGCGGGTATGGCTACACCTTC. This encodes CASNPSGYGYTF.

The gene calls are TRBV28 and TRBJ2-7; a possible D gene is TRBD1 (5 bases). This CDR3 contains 14 residues. Between the trimmed V and J ends, which lost 5 bases and 0 bases, there was a span of 11 bases. The germline gives CDR1 MDHEN, CDR2 SYDVKM. The CDR3 nucleotides are TGTGCCAGCAGTCCACCGACAGACTCCTACGAGCAGTACTTC. This translates into CASSPPTDSYEQYF.

This clonotype was seen many times. The CDR3 bases are TGTGCCAGCTCAGGACTAGCGGGAGGTTCCCAAGAGACCCAGTACTTC. It codes for CASSGLAGGSQETQYF. The chain recombines TRBV7-6 with TRBJ2-5, with 14 bases matching TRBD2. The length of the CDR3 is 16 residues. V shed 8 bases and J 1 base; nucleotides not matched to a gene: 6. The germline V gene has CDR1 SGHVS and CDR2 FNYEAQ.

The V call is TRBV5-6, the J call TRBJ2-1; TRBD1 might be the D (6 bases). Trimming pared 3 bases from V and 4 bases from J, leaving 14 bases between. The CDR3 length is 15 residues. The germline V gene has CDR1 SGHDT and CDR2 YYEEEE. The CDR3 region is CASSSPAGAYNEQFF. CDR3 sequence (DNA): TGTGCCAGCAGCTCCCCTGCAGGGGCGTACAATGAGCAGTTCTTC.

The rearrangement links TRBV6-5 to TRBJ2-7; D is uncertain. V shed 1 base and J shed 3 bases, with 7 bases lying between them. The germline V gene encodes CDR1 MNHEY and CDR2 SVGAGI. The CDR3 is 13 residues long. CDR3 in DNA: TGTGCCAGCAGTTACTTTGGGGACTACGAGCAGTACTTC. Its protein is CASSYFGDYEQYF.

The table lists this clonotype with a few counts. The V and J genes are TRBV5-1 and TRBJ1-5; weak D call: TRBD1 (5 bases). This CDR3 has 15 amino acids. Trimming cost V 0 bases and J 6 bases, with 13 bases left between them. CDR1 SGHRS and CDR2 YFSETQ come from the germline V gene. For the CDR3, the DNA is TGCGCCAGCAGCTTGGATAGGGGTGTGGGTCAGCCCCAGCATTTT. It specifies CASSLDRGVGQPQHF.

This chain uses TRBV29-1 with TRBJ2-7, with a possible D match to TRBD2 (5 bases). The CDR3 is 12 amino acids. In germline, CDR1 is SQVTM, CDR2 ANQGSEA. Trimming shortened V by 4 bases and J by 5 bases, and 12 bases separated the two germline ends. The CDR3 DNA follows: TGCAGCGTTGTCCCCCCCGGGGACGAGCAGTACTTC. This gives the protein CSVVPPGDEQYF.

The sample holds a few counts of this clonotype. This rearrangement joins TRBV28 to TRBJ1-2, with D maybe TRBD1 (6 bases). Trimming removed 6 bases at V and 8 bases at J, with 13 bases between. The CDR3 sequence is 12 residues long. In germline, CDR1 is MDHEN, CDR2 SYDVKM. DNA for the CDR3: TGTGCCAGCAGCCCTCGACAGGACGGCTACACCTTC. This codes for CASSPRQDGYTF.

The rearrangement links TRBV6-2 or TRBV6-3 to TRBJ2-3; D is uncertain. From germline, CDR1 is MNHEY and CDR2 SVGEGT. This CDR3 contains 14 residues. The ends were cut back, 2 bases at V and 9 bases at J, with 15 bases in the middle. The CDR3 nucleotides read TGTGCCAGCAGTTACCCTGGCAATGGGGTCACGCAGTATTTT. It is translated as CASSYPGNGVTQYF.

The chain recombines TRBV5-1 with TRBJ2-3; possible D gene TRBD2, 6 bases. The CDR3 extends over 18 amino acids. The germline gives CDR1 SGHRS, CDR2 YFSETQ. V was pared by 4 bases and J by 2 bases, with 23 bases between. This CDR3 is CASSGGTNLYTNTDTQYF. The CDR3 DNA is TGCGCCAGCAGCGGCGGGACCAATCTTTATACCAACACAGATACGCAGTATTTT.

A word on this clonotype: One end of the junction fails to match germline, which may point to a read error. This CDR3 reads CASNEQGGNSPLNF. In DNA form, the CDR3 reads TGTGCCAGCAATGAACAGGGCGGGAATTCACCCCTCAACTTT. The chain employs TRBV7-2 and TRBJ1-6, with a weak D call TRBD1 (6 bases). Germline V gives CDR1 SGHTA, CDR2 FQGNSA. The CDR3 is 14 residues long.

This clonotype was detected many times. The chain joins TRBV29-1 to TRBJ1-1; tentatively, D is TRBD1 (5 bases). Per germline, CDR1 SQVTM and CDR2 ANQGSEA. This CDR3 has 14 amino acids. V lost 7 bases, J lost 1 base, and 16 bases lay in between. CDR3: CSATGGTSNTEAFF. The CDR3, as DNA: TGCAGCGCCACGGGCGGGACCTCGAACACTGAAGCTTTCTTT. The full variable domain, completed using reference TRBV29-1 and TRBJ1-1, is SAVISQKPSRDICQRGTSLTIQCQVDSQVTMMFWYRQQPGQSLTLIATANQGSEATYESGFVIDKFPISRPNLTFSTLTVSNMSPEDSSIYLCSATGGTSNTEAFFGQGTRLTVV.

This clonotype was counted between two and nine times. The gene calls are TRBV4-1 and TRBJ2-7; tentative D call: TRBD1 (5 bases). Germline loops: CDR1 MGHRA, CDR2 YSYEKL. The length of the CDR3 is 15 residues. V lost 4 bases and J 3 bases, leaving 16 bases between the germline ends. The CDR3 sequence: CASSLTTTAHYEQYF. CDR3 nucleotides: TGCGCCAGCAGCCTGACGACGACAGCCCACTACGAGCAGTACTTC.